This T cell receptor beta chain comes out of a study of Ad26.COV2.S vaccination and SARS-CoV-2 variants (dated by TCRdb to the early 2020s). Study-wide context: TCRbeta repertoire sequencing was used to assess the specificity and breadth of SARS-CoV-2-reactive T cell receptors after Ad26.COV2.S vaccination. The TCR-sequenced set comprised around 32 samples: some 20 Ad26.COV2.S vaccine recipients, 5 placebo recipients and 8 SARS-CoV-2 convalescent individuals.

Read against the paper, the sample's time point label means: individuals recovered from natural SARS-CoV-2 infection. Trimming takes 6 bases from V and 0 bases from J, and the germline ends sit 6 bases apart. From the cysteine up to the phenylalanine, the CDR3 has a length of 13 residues. This entry keeps only the CDR3 DNA: 39 bases, framed from base 1. TCRbeta CDR3 regions were sequenced with the immunoSEQ Assay. After extraction, genomic DNA underwent amplification by bias-controlled multiplex PCR, followed by high-throughput sequencing. From the authors' description of their analysis: To quantify the absolute abundance of every unique TCRbeta CDR3 region, sequences were collapsed and filtered. T cell fraction was estimated by normalization of TCRbeta template counts to usable DNA, with usable DNA being measured through amplification of reference genes present in all nucleated cells. Repertoire TCRs were annotated as SARS-CoV-2-specific when V gene, CDR3 amino acid sequence and J gene were exactly matched to a known reactive TCR set. The reference SARS-CoV-2 TCR set was derived from MIRA and filtered for enrichment in COVID-19-positive ImmuneCODE repertoires, a step that removed public or cross-reactive TCRs. Using the MIRA antigens, annotated TCRs were further analysed by specific ORF or by position within an ORF. Breadth was defined as annotated unique rearrangements over total unique productive rearrangements; depth was the summed frequency of those rearrangements. Two-sided Wilcoxon rank-sum tests were applied when comparing TCR breadth between groups. What TCRdb holds here is the immuneACCESS table cut down to in-frame rearrangements. Part of the clones is not present; checked against another copy, under half of the missing clones reflect an unresolved V gene, and the others are unexplained. D and trimming come from the DNA, and the V and J calls and clone size come from that table. The sample table contains tens of thousands of clones; only one count was recorded for roughly 80% of them. Of the sample, 40% to 55% is held by the ten largest clones.

Points the paper makes about the study in general: Comparable non-spike TCR breadth was observed between vaccine and placebo recipients, consistent with only spike being contained in the vaccine. It was noted by the authors that total T cell responses may have been underestimated by the TCR breadth and depth analyses. Compared with placebo recipients, Ad26.COV2.S recipients showed higher spike-specific TCR breadth (P = 0.0014). After vaccination, spike-specific CD8+ and CD4+ T cell responses were reported to show substantial breadth.

A note on this clone: This receptor's antigen is unknown. No much larger clonotype is one base removed from it; base qualities were not supplied.

The sample here was peripheral blood, taken after recovery from COVID-19. The source of this sequence is a human donor who had recovered from COVID-19. The V and J genes are TRBV12-3 or TRBV12-4 and TRBJ1-3; a confident D gene designation cannot be given. The CDR3 is CASRSASGNTIYF. The DNA is as follows: TGTGCCAGCAGGTCAGCCTCTGGAAACACCATATATTTT.